These 22 T cell receptor beta chains share one sample of origin, sequenced in a study of metastatic and nonmetastatic thyroid tumors. The entire patient cohort was treatment-naive prior to thyroid surgery. With MiXCR, TCRdb called clones anew from the PCR reads. Of about 23,000 clones detected, approximately 19% appear once; the ten largest clones hold about 4.6%. Sequencing used blood. These receptor sequences come from a male donor with papillary thyroid cancer or a benign thyroid nodule (not recorded which). Some clones in this sample may be carry-over from other donors' samples.

This clone has more than one count but fewer than ten. A much larger clone is a single base away; this may be a read error. V and J are TRBV29-1 and TRBJ2-3; 14 bases map to TRBD2. The trim removed 6 bases at V and 5 bases at J, leaving 4 bases unmatched. This CDR3 has 14 amino acids. Germline assignment: CDR1 SQVTM and CDR2 ANQGSEA. For the CDR3, the DNA is TGCAGCGTCGGGACTAGCGGGAGCGAAGATACGCAGTATTTT. Translation gives CSVGTSGSEDTQYF.

The chain links TRBV2 to TRBJ1-3, with D hard to call. The ends were cut back, 7 bases at V and 1 base at J, with 5 bases in the middle. CDR1 is SNHLY, CDR2 FYNNEI, per germline. There are 12 residues in the CDR3. The CDR3 loop reads CASTYSGNTIYF. CDR3 DNA sequence: TGTGCCAGCACTTATTCTGGAAACACCATATATTTT.

The V gene is TRBV28, the J gene TRBJ2-7; 8 bases are shared with TRBD1. The CDR3 loop spans 15 amino acids. Germline-derived CDR1 and CDR2 are MDHEN and SYDVKM. The ends lost 8 bases at V and 5 bases at J; junction bases unmatched: 14. CDR3 amino acids: CASLLQGAGTHEQYF. The CDR3 nucleotides are TGTGCCAGCCTCCTCCAGGGGGCCGGTACCCACGAGCAGTACTTC.

In this sample, this clone turned up many times. The chain combines TRBV7-9 with TRBJ2-7; TRBD2 agrees at 8 bases. This CDR3 region has 18 residues. Trimming at V came to 1 base and at J to 0 bases, leaving 11 bases not matched to a gene. Per germline, CDR1 SEHNR and CDR2 FQNEAQ (reference sequence). The CDR3 coding sequence is TGTGCCAGCAGCTTAGTTTCCGTAGGCGGGGGGACCTCCTACGAGCAGTACTTC. This translates into CASSLVSVGGGTSYEQYF.

This clone was picked up many times. This chain joins TRBV14 and TRBJ2-1; D may be TRBD2 (6 bases). Germline V gives CDR1 SGHDN, CDR2 FVKESK. The V end lost 1 base, the J end lost 10 bases, and 14 bases lay between the germline ends. The CDR3 is 14 amino acids. The CDR3 nucleotides are TGTGCCAGCAGCCAAGGGTGGGGGGTCGGAGAGCAGTTCTTC. The encoded protein is CASSQGWGVGEQFF. The full variable domain, rest sourced from reference TRBV14 and TRBJ2-1, is EAGVTQFPSHSVIEKGQTVTLRCDPISGHDNLYWYRRVMGKEIKFLLHFVKESKQDESGMPNNRFLAERTGGTYSTLKVQPAELEDSGVYFCASSQGWGVGEQFFGPGTRLTVL.

The rearrangement joins TRBV5-5 to TRBJ2-5; D is undetermined. V lost 0 bases and J 4 bases, leaving 7 bases between the germline ends. The CDR3 loop spans 13 amino acids. Germline-derived CDR1 and CDR2 are SGHKS and YYEKEE (reference sequence). The CDR3, as DNA: TGTGCCAGCAGCTTGGGCCCGGGAGAGACCCAGTACTTC. This sequence encodes CASSLGPGETQYF.

The CDR3 sequence: CASSPTGTSGSEDTQYF. The DNA of the CDR3 is TGTGCCAGCAGCCCTACCGGGACTAGCGGGAGTGAGGATACGCAGTATTTT. The genes are TRBV13 and TRBJ2-3; 14 bases fit TRBD2. The V gene end was trimmed by 5 bases and the J gene end by 6 bases; junction bases not matched to a gene: 10. The CDR3 contains 17 residues. The germline V gene has CDR1 PRHDT and CDR2 FYEKMQ (reference sequence).

This clone is deemed medium-sized. The chain is built from TRBV6-1 and TRBJ2-1, with D tentatively TRBD2 (6 bases). The germline V and J ends were trimmed by 2 bases and 7 bases, with 18 bases remaining between them. Germline V gene sequence: CDR1 MNHNS, CDR2 SASEGT. The CDR3 loop spans 16 amino acids. The chain's CDR3 is CASSEPPGLGENEQFF. CDR3 bases: TGTGCCAGCAGTGAACCTCCGGGACTCGGAGAGAATGAGCAGTTCTTC.

In its sample, this clone was seen a few times. The junction departs from the called germline gene at one end, perhaps through a read error. The chain employs TRBV6-1 and TRBJ2-5; D is possibly TRBD1 (6 bases). Germline CDR1 and CDR2: MNHNS and SASEGT. The CDR3 length is 14 residues. CDR3 bases: TGTGCCAGCAGTGAAATACAGGGACAAGAGACCCGGTACTTC. Protein product: CASSEIQGQETRYF.

Details on this clone: Distinct nucleotide sequences in the sample also encode this CDR3. The rearrangement uses TRBV2 and TRBJ2-1; TRBD2 is a possible D gene (5 bases). V gave up 6 bases and J gave up 6 bases, with 18 bases separating them. The CDR3 runs 15 residues. From germline, CDR1 is SNHLY and CDR2 FYNNEI. CDR3: CASSEEAVRGNEQFF. CDR3 DNA sequence: TGTGCCAGCAGCGAGGAAGCTGTACGGGGCAATGAGCAGTTCTTC.

This clone was seen at least ten times. V usage is TRBV5-4 and J usage is TRBJ2-3, with D maybe TRBD2 (6 bases). Germline V gene lookup returns CDR1 SGHNT and CDR2 YYREEE (reference sequence). The CDR3 extends over 15 amino acids. The ends were cut back, 0 bases at V and 0 bases at J, with 8 bases in the middle. The CDR3 DNA is TGTGCCAGCAGCTTGGGGGGGACTAGCACAGATACGCAGTATTTT. This translates into CASSLGGTSTDTQYF.

This clone was observed a handful of times. One end of the junction varies from germline; a read error may be responsible. The J gene is TRBJ1-1, the V gene TRBV5-6; possibly TRBD1 for D (5 bases). Germline V gene sequence: CDR1 SGHDT, CDR2 YYEEEE. The CDR3 runs to 12 residues. The CDR3 is CASSSSGPDRVF. CDR3 DNA sequence: TGTGCCAGCAGCTCCTCAGGGCCAGATAGAGTCTTT. Supplemented by reference TRBV5-6 and TRBJ1-1, the full variable domain reads DAGVTQSPTHLIKTRGQQVTLRCSPKSGHDTVSWYQQALGQGPQFIFQYYEEEERQRGNFPDRFSGHQFPNYSSELNVNALLLGDSALYLCASSSSGPDRVFGQGTRLTVV.

V usage is TRBV6-1 and J usage is TRBJ1-3; D not resolved. CDR3 size: 16 residues. Between the trimmed V and J ends, which lost 8 bases and 0 bases, there was a span of 17 bases. Germline lookup yields CDR1 MNHNS and CDR2 SASEGT. CDR3 loop: CASQDPGNPSGNTIYF. The CDR3, as DNA: TGTGCCAGCCAAGACCCGGGAAATCCCTCTGGAAACACCATATATTTT.

This clone has a count of ten or more. The chain uses TRBV5-4 and TRBJ2-2, with 11 nucleotides matching TRBD2. CDR3 length equals 17 residues. The V and J ends lost 0 bases and 4 bases, in that order; junction bases with no gene match: 5. Germline V gene data show CDR1 as SGHNT and CDR2 as YYREEE (reference sequence). CDR3 region: CASSLGSGRASTGELFF. The CDR3 nucleotides read TGTGCCAGCAGCTTGGGTAGCGGGAGGGCCAGCACCGGGGAGCTGTTTTTT.

This clone was picked up many times. The CDR3 reads CASSLISYNEQFF. The CDR3 DNA reads TGTGCCAGCAGTTTAATCAGTTACAATGAGCAGTTCTTC. The genes are TRBV27 and TRBJ2-1, with D unclear. The CDR3 length is 13 residues. Trimming cost V 2 bases and J 4 bases, with 6 bases left between them. The germline gives CDR1 MNHEY, CDR2 SMNVEV (reference sequence).

V usage is TRBV20-1 and J usage is TRBJ2-1, with 9 bases fitting TRBD1. Germline trimming cut 3 bases from V and 9 bases from J; bases unmatched to any gene: 12. Germline values: CDR1 DFQATT, CDR2 SNEGSKA (reference sequence). The CDR3 covers 15 residues. CDR3 region: CSARTGTGFGAEQFF. In nucleotides, the CDR3 is TGCAGTGCTAGGACCGGGACAGGGTTTGGCGCTGAGCAGTTCTTC.

CDR3 sequence: CASSLGGELGTGELFF. The CDR3 DNA reads TGCGCCAGCAGCTTGGGCGGGGAACTAGGCACCGGGGAGCTGTTTTTT. The chain carries TRBV5-1 and TRBJ2-2, with a weak D call TRBD2 (6 bases). Trimming cost V 0 bases and J 4 bases, with 13 bases left between them. Germline V gene data show CDR1 as SGHRS and CDR2 as YFSETQ. CDR3 size: 16 residues.

The chain carries TRBV27 and TRBJ1-1, with D possibly TRBD1 on 6 matching bases. Germline values: CDR1 MNHEY, CDR2 SMNVEV (reference sequence). The CDR3 loop spans 14 amino acids. Deletions cut 5 bases from V and 3 bases from J, with 13 bases between. CDR3 in amino acids: CASSVRGGYTEAFF. CDR3 coding DNA: TGTGCCAGCAGTGTCAGGGGAGGGTACACTGAAGCTTTCTTT.

This clone turned up a few times. The V and J genes are TRBV27 and TRBJ1-5, with 7 nucleotides matching TRBD1. Trimming took 6 bases from V and 4 from J; bases not matched to a gene: 9. The V gene's germline CDR1 is MNHEY and CDR2 SMNVEV (reference sequence). This CDR3 has 15 amino acids. The CDR3 nucleotides are TGTGCCAGCAGCCATGGGACAGACTCTAATCAGCCCCAGCATTTT. Translation: CASSHGTDSNQPQHF.

This clone was recorded at least ten times. The chain carries TRBV6-1 and TRBJ1-4; a weak D match, TRBD1 (6 bases). Trimming took 5 bases from V and 4 from J, leaving 17 bases between them. Per the germline V gene, CDR1 is MNHNS and CDR2 is SASEGT. The CDR3 loop spans 16 amino acids. Here the CDR3 reads CASSFGQSSRNEKLFF. The CDR3 coding sequence is TGTGCCAGCAGTTTTGGACAGAGCAGTCGTAATGAAAAACTGTTTTTT.

This clone appeared many times. The chain joins TRBV25-1 to TRBJ2-3; 9 bases align to TRBD2. Germline trimming cut 1 base from V and 1 base from J; bases unmatched to any gene: 9. The length of the CDR3 is 18 residues. CDR1 MGHDK and CDR2 SYGVNS come from the germline V gene. The CDR3 loop is CASSESFSGSLGTDTQYF. The CDR3 region has the DNA TGTGCCAGCAGTGAATCGTTTAGCGGGAGTCTGGGCACAGATACGCAGTATTTT.

The rearrangement links TRBV10-3 to TRBJ2-7; a weak D match, TRBD2 (6 bases). Looked up from germline, CDR1 is ENHRY and CDR2 is SYGVKD. Trimming left V 0 bases short and J 6 bases short, with 21 bases between. CDR3 length equals 17 residues. CDR3 sequence reads: CAISESHPQEGWVEQYV. Here the CDR3 DNA reads TGTGCCATCAGTGAGTCACATCCCCAGGAGGGATGGGTCGAGCAGTACGTC.